This TCR beta chain was retrieved from a study of post-analysis software for immune sequencing data. Of note for this clonotype: Its matching antigen is unknown.

Tagging with unique molecular identifiers was a feature of the TCR beta cDNA libraries. TCRdb re-analysed the PCR reads in MiXCR, keeping a single row per CDR3 protein. The data contain about 760,000 distinct CDR3 sequences, roughly 27% of them seen just once; the ten biggest clones take up roughly 0.54%. Study results and caveats: TRBV segments more frequent in patients than in controls numbered roughly 5 and included TRBV5-6, TRBV5-1 and TRBV20-1.

Trimming removed 0 bases from V and 4 bases from J; junction bases left unmatched: 5. CDR3 length: 15 residues. CDR1 and CDR2 from the germline V gene are KGHSH and LQKENI. The chain is built from TRBV18 and TRBJ2-5; 7 bases fit TRBD1. The source material was blood. The TCR was taken from a girl aged 5-17 years with multiple sclerosis. The CDR3 region is CASSPPIRTGETQYF. CDR3 in DNA: TGTGCCAGCTCACCACCGATTAGGACAGGAGAGACCCAGTACTTC.